This TCR beta chain came from a study of low-dose radiotherapy and immunotherapy resistance in tumors. V was clipped by 7 bases and J by 1 base; unmatched bases: 10. CDR1 and CDR2 from the germline V gene are MNHNS and SASEGT. The CDR3 is 16 residues long. cDNA synthesis used a TRAV/TRBV-specific primer set for both chains. With a V-primer adapter and a constant-region primer, TCRs were amplified for approximately 20 PCR cycles. TCRdb reanalysed the reads using MiXCR and keeps one entry per CDR3 protein. Among about 30,000 distinct CDR3 sequences, approximately 49% were seen once, and the ten largest hold roughly 5%. As to time point: after trial treatment. Treatment described: LDRT plus nivolumab, ipilimumab, low-dose cyclophosphamide and aspirin (RACIN trial). It was nivolumab, ipilimumab, aspirin, low-dose cyclophosphamide and low-dose radiotherapy that donors received. The presence of advanced solid tumors lacking tumor-infiltrating lymphocytes characterized eligible patients.

The clonotype comes from a male donor with gallbladder cancer. The sequencing used PBMCs, collected after low-dose radiotherapy plus immunotherapy. The V call is TRBV6-1, the J call TRBJ1-1, with 9 bases fitting TRBD1. CDR3 in amino acids: CASKHRDRAPNTEAFF. The CDR3 nucleotides are TGTGCCAGCAAACACCGGGACAGGGCCCCGAACACTGAAGCTTTCTTT.